The following is a T cell receptor (gamma chain) sequence with its context. Its antigen is still unknown. This could be a read error, since a much larger clone is one nucleotide away. The CDR3 holds 14 amino acids from the cysteine to the phenylalanine. The only DNA kept is the CDR3, 42 bases in frame from the first base. In the germline V gene, CDR1 corresponds to EGSNGY and CDR2 to YDSYNSKV. Clipping removes 0 bases from V and 5 bases from J, with 7 as the unmatched junction base count. The data are from a study of gamma-delta T cells after stem cell transplantation listed by TCRdb under 2016. Preparation of the library involved RT-PCR. The sequencing machine was an Illumina MiSeq. TCRdb reprocessed the public reads with the caller CATT; rows with the same DNA were merged afterwards. The sample contains some 680 gamma-chain clones, about a fifth of them found a single time. Approximately 11% of the sample is held by the ten biggest clonotypes.

The sample taken for sequencing was gamma-delta T cells. The TCR sequence derives from a human donor. It is not recorded whose cells these are; they may come from a transplant donor. The V gene is TRGV2 and the J gene is TRGJ1 or TRGJ2. The DNA sequence follows: TGTGCCACCTGGGACGGGCCTGGTCATTATAAGAAACTCTTT. This sequence encodes CATWDGPGHYKKLF.